The rows below give T cell receptor beta chains drawn from one sample of a study of blood T cell repertoires in COVID-19. Assay: immunoSEQ multiplex PCR; the TCRdb copy retains only in-frame clones and omits some. The sample yields under 350,000 clones, 85% to 90% seen once. Sequenced: PBMCs or T cells enriched from blood (not recorded which). Source of these receptors: a young man who had recovered from COVID-19. Each CDR3 is given with its conserved first and last residue. The D gene is left open where the match is weak. Only some rows state a clone size, as once, few, many or a class for expanded clones.

abundance	v_gene	j_gene	d_gene	CDR3aa	CDR3nt
NA	TRBV5-1	TRBJ2-3	NA	CASSLERPSTDTQYF	TGCGCCAGCAGCTTGGAGCGGCCTAGCACAGATACGCAGTATTTT
NA	TRBV6-1	TRBJ1-3	NA	CASSESLAGQTYSGNTIYF	TGTGCCAGCAGTGAATCTTTGGCAGGGCAGACGTACTCTGGAAACACCATATATTTT
NA	TRBV15	TRBJ2-1	NA	CATSRGAMFYSYNEQFF	TGTGCCACCAGCAGGGGGGCGATGTTTTACTCCTACAATGAGCAGTTCTTC
NA	TRBV9	TRBJ1-1	TRBD1	CASSLGTGVAFF	TGTGCCAGCAGCCTAGGGACAGGGGTTGCTTTCTTT
NA	TRBV20-1	TRBJ1-1	TRBD1	CSASAGTGIISEAFF	TGCAGTGCTAGTGCCGGGACAGGGATAATCTCGGAAGCTTTCTTT
once	TRBV5-1	TRBJ1-2	NA	CASSGGDIPEDYGYTF	TGCGCCAGCAGCGGGGGGGACATCCCAGAGGACTATGGCTACACCTTC
NA	TRBV21-1	TRBJ2-3	NA	CASSSGTSGRLYTDTQYF	TGTGCCAGCAGCAGCGGGACTAGCGGGAGGCTTTACACAGATACGCAGTATTTT
NA	TRBV6-5	TRBJ1-2	TRBD1	CASTLIGAGGGYTF	TGTGCCAGCACCCTTATAGGGGCAGGGGGTGGCTACACCTTC
NA	TRBV30	TRBJ1-5	NA	CAWSVTGRGQPQHF	TGTGCCTGGAGTGTAACAGGGAGAGGCCAGCCCCAGCATTTT
once	TRBV4-1	TRBJ1-6	NA	CASSQGLGSGRTLHF	TGCGCCAGCAGCCAAGGACTTGGATCCGGCCGGACCCTCCACTTT
NA	TRBV6-5	TRBJ2-3	NA	CASSSILTDTQYF	TGTGCCAGCAGCTCTATCCTAACCGATACGCAGTATTTT
NA	TRBV28	TRBJ1-2	TRBD1	CASTLTGNGYTF	TGTGCCAGCACTTTGACAGGGAATGGCTACACCTTC
NA	TRBV29-1	TRBJ2-7	NA	CSVASGYEQYF	TGCAGCGTTGCTAGTGGCTACGAGCAGTACTTC
NA	TRBV7-6	TRBJ1-3	NA	CASSLAAPSGNTIYF	TGTGCCAGCAGCTTAGCGGCCCCCTCTGGAAACACCATATATTTT
NA	TRBV28	TRBJ1-4	NA	CASSPGQINEKLFF	TGTGCCAGCAGCCCAGGACAGATCAATGAAAAACTGTTTTTT
NA	TRBV10-3	TRBJ1-4	NA	CAISESEQGPKLFF	TGTGCCATCAGTGAGTCGGAGCAGGGGCCAAAACTGTTTTTT
NA	TRBV28	TRBJ1-1	NA	CASSLSAGYTEAFF	TGTGCCAGCAGTTTATCTGCAGGGTACACTGAAGCTTTCTTT
NA	TRBV27	TRBJ2-7	TRBD2	CASSLGTSGGAPYEQYF	TGTGCCAGCAGTTTAGGTACTAGCGGGGGGGCCCCCTACGAGCAGTACTTC
NA	TRBV5-1	TRBJ1-3	NA	CASSLEGQNSGNTIYF	TGCGCCAGCAGCTTGGAGGGACAAAACTCTGGAAACACCATATATTTT
few	TRBV6-4	TRBJ1-2	NA	CASSERGESYGYTF	TGTGCCAGCAGTGAAAGAGGAGAGAGCTATGGCTACACCTTC
NA	TRBV19	TRBJ2-3	NA	CASSITGTRSTDTQYF	TGTGCCAGTAGTATCACCGGGACTCGAAGCACAGATACGCAGTATTTT
NA	TRBV23-1	TRBJ1-5	TRBD1	CASSRKWDRGSRNQPQHF	TGCGCCAGCAGTCGAAAGTGGGACAGGGGAAGTAGAAATCAGCCCCAGCATTTT
few	TRBV7-2	TRBJ1-5	TRBD1	CASSGGQGWRGLGQPQHF	TGTGCCAGCAGCGGGGGACAGGGATGGAGGGGCTTGGGTCAGCCCCAGCATTTT